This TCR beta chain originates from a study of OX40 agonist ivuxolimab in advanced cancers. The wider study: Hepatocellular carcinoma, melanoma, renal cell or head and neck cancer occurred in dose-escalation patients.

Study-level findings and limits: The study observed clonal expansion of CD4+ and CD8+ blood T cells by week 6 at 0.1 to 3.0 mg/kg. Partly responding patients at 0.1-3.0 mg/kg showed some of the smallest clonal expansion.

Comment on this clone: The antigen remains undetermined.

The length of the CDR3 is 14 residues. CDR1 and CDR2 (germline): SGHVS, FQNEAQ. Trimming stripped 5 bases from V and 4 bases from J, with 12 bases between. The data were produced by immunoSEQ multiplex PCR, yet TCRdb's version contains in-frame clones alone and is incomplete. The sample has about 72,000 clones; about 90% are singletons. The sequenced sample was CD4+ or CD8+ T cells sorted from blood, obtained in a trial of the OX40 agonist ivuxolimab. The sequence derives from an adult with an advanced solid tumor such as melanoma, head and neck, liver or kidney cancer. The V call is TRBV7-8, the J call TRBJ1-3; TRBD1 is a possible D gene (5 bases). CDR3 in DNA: TGTGCCAGCAGCCTACCAGGGTTGGGAAACACCATATATTTT. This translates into CASSLPGLGNTIYF.